This T cell receptor beta chain came from a study of cytomegalovirus exposure and HLA in healthy donors. Findings and caveats of the study: As was reported, the classifier diagnosed cytomegalovirus status with high specificity and sensitivity. One variant, a missense change in DCLRE1C, was linked in a later analysis to TCR beta V- and J-gene trimming. The authors later found most CMV-associated TCR beta chains appeared HLA-restricted. HLA allele associations emerged for 16,951 TCR beta sequences in a later analysis, at 0.05 false discovery rate.

The J segment lost 3 bases and the V segment lost 7 bases, leaving 12 bases of the junction unmatched. The CDR3 is made up of 16 amino acids. CDR1 and CDR2 (germline): MDHEN, SYDVKM. In regard to this clone: The antigen is not known.

PCR employed 60 Vbeta and 13 Jbeta primers. Using immunoSEQ multiplex PCR, the repertoire was profiled, and TCRdb retains in-frame clones only, with some absent. The sample lists under 130,000 clones; 76% were seen once. The rearrangement joins TRBV28 to TRBJ2-7, with 10 bases identical to TRBD2. Material for sequencing was PBMCs. The receptor's source is a young woman in good health and CMV-seropositive. CDR3 sequence reads: CASNSFGTSAYYEQYF. CDR3 DNA sequence: TGTGCCAGCAACTCCTTTGGGACTAGCGCGTACTACGAGCAGTACTTC.